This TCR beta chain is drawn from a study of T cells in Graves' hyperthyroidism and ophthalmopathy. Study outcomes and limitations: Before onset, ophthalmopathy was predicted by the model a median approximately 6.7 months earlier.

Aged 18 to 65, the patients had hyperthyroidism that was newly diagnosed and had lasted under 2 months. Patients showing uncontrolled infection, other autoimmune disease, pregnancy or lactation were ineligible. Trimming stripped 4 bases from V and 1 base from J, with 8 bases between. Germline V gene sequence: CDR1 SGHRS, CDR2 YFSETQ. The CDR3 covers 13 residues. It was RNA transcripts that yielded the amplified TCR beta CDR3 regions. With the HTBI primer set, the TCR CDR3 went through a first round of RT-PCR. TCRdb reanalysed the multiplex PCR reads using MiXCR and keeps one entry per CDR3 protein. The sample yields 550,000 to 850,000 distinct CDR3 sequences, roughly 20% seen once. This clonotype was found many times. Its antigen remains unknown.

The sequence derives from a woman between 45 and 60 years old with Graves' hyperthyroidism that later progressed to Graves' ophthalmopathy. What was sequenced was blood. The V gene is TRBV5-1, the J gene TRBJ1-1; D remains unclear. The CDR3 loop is CASSIDTNTEAFF. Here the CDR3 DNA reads TGCGCCAGCAGCATTGACACGAACACTGAAGCTTTCTTT.